Following are 12 T cell receptor beta chains from one sample sequenced in a study of human T cells and chemical hapten exposure. MiXCR, applied by TCRdb to the RACE reads, yields one record per CDR3 protein. The sample has 150,000 or so distinct CDR3 sequences, around 15% seen once. As to time point: patch test 1, 2 weeks after DPC sensitization. Treatment denoted: therapeutic diphenylcyclopropenone sensitization with weekly scalp DPC. This material consisted of whole blood, taken in connection with sensitization to the hapten diphenylcyclopropenone (DPC). The receptors stem from a young woman with alopecia areata. Some clones in this sample may be carry-over from other donors' samples.

The chain combines TRBV4-2 with TRBJ1-6, with 7 nucleotides matching TRBD1. The CDR3 is made up of 15 amino acids. Germline V gene lookup returns CDR1 LGHNA and CDR2 YNFKEQ. V gave up 10 bases and J gave up 7 bases; unmatched junction bases: 13. Written as DNA, the CDR3 is TGTGCCACAACGCCTAGTCCAGGGGGAAATTCACCCCTCCACTTT. Encoded protein: CATTPSPGGNSPLHF.

This clonotype was observed a few times. The rearrangement uses TRBV28 and TRBJ2-1; 8 bases fit TRBD2. Germline V gives CDR1 MDHEN, CDR2 SYDVKM. This CDR3 spans 15 amino acids. J was trimmed by 10 bases and V by 2 bases; bases with no gene match: 10. For the CDR3, the DNA is TGTGCCAGCAGTTTAGTACGGGAGGGCCTTCGGGAGCAGTTCTTC. Amino acid sequence: CASSLVREGLREQFF.

This clonotype was seen a few times. The chain carries TRBV19 and TRBJ2-7; D is unresolved. V was shortened by 5 bases and J by 0 bases, with 11 bases between the two germline ends. Per germline, CDR1 LNHDA and CDR2 SQIVND (reference sequence). The CDR3 length is 14 residues. CDR3 DNA: TGTGCCAGTAGTCCCGGCCCCCACTCCTACGAGCAGTACTTC. It translates to CASSPGPHSYEQYF.

The chain uses TRBV18 and TRBJ2-7; 8 bases are shared with TRBD2. The CDR3 extends over 16 amino acids. V was pared by 2 bases and J by 7 bases, with 13 bases of the junction left unmatched. Germline loops: CDR1 KGHSH, CDR2 LQKENI. The CDR3 DNA reads as TGTGCCAGCTCACCAAGGCGCCTAGCGGGTAATTCGGAGCAGTACTTC. Its protein is CASSPRRLAGNSEQYF.

The CDR3 DNA is TGTGCCAGCAGCCAAGATTTTAGGGCCAACAATGAGCAGTTCTTC. It codes for CASSQDFRANNEQFF. The chain uses TRBV4-2 and TRBJ2-1, with D hard to call. The germline V and J ends were trimmed by 0 bases and 5 bases, with 11 bases remaining between them. Germline V CDR1 and CDR2: LGHNA, YNFKEQ. The length of the CDR3 is 15 residues.

The gene calls are TRBV19 and TRBJ1-1; the D gene is possibly TRBD1 (6 bases). The V gene lost 6 bases and the J gene lost 1 base, with 15 bases spanning the gap. The CDR3 has 15 amino acids. Germline CDR1 and CDR2: LNHDA and SQIVND (reference sequence). CDR3 in amino acids: CASRDRQVGNTEAFF. Here the CDR3 DNA reads TGTGCCAGTAGAGACCGACAGGTGGGGAACACTGAAGCTTTCTTT.

In nucleotides, the CDR3 is TGCAGCGTGCAGAACACTGAAGCTTTCTTT. Its protein product is CSVQNTEAFF. The rearrangement joins TRBV29-1 to TRBJ1-1; D is undetermined. The V gene lost 6 bases and the J gene lost 1 base, with 3 bases spanning the gap. The CDR3 covers 10 residues. The germline CDR1 and CDR2 sequences are SQVTM and ANQGSEA.

This clonotype was seen a few times. This sequence joins TRBV16 and TRBJ1-5, with D unresolved. CDR1 is KGHSY and CDR2 is FQNENV in the germline V gene. V was shortened by 2 bases and J by 0 bases, with 8 bases between the two germline ends. This CDR3 spans 15 amino acids. CDR3 bases: TGTGCCAGCAGCCAAAATTGGGGTAGCAATCAGCCCCAGCATTTT. This gives the protein CASSQNWGSNQPQHF.

This clonotype showed up just a few times. The genes are TRBV5-1 and TRBJ1-1, with TRBD1 matching 7 bases. This CDR3 is 14 amino acids long. Germline CDR1 reads SGHRS; CDR2 reads YFSETQ. J was trimmed by 1 base and V by 5 bases; bases with no gene match: 5. The chain's CDR3 is CASRGTDANTEAFF. CDR3 nucleotides: TGCGCCAGCAGGGGGACAGACGCGAACACTGAAGCTTTCTTT.

This clonotype was seen only a few times. The chain couples TRBV15 to TRBJ1-5; 8 bases map to TRBD1. V gave up 1 base and J gave up 0 bases; unmatched junction bases: 2. Looked up from germline, CDR1 is LNHNV and CDR2 is YYDKDF (reference sequence). The CDR3 spans 16 residues. CDR3 loop: CATSRAGQVSNQPQHF. The CDR3 nucleotides read TGTGCCACCAGCAGAGCGGGACAGGTTAGCAATCAGCCCCAGCATTTT.

This clonotype has only a few counts. V and J are TRBV12-3 or TRBV12-4 and TRBJ2-1; the match to TRBD2 covers 7 bases. J gave up 4 bases and V 6 bases, and 6 bases lay outside the gene matches. The CDR3 is 14 residues long. The CDR3: CASRPSGAYNEQFF. The CDR3 coding sequence is TGTGCCAGCAGACCTAGCGGCGCATACAATGAGCAGTTCTTC.

The rearrangement joins TRBV11-2 to TRBJ2-4, with 8 positions matching TRBD2. The length of the CDR3 is 15 residues. CDR1 and CDR2 (germline): SGHAT, FQNNGV. Trimming took 5 bases from V and 5 from J; bases not matched to a gene: 8. Written as DNA, the CDR3 is TGTGCCAGCAGCGGGACCGGGACTAGTCAAAACATTCAGTACTTC. It codes for CASSGTGTSQNIQYF.